The source of this T cell receptor beta chain is a study of T cell responses to AZD1222 COVID-19 vaccine (dated by TCRdb to about 2021). Concerning the study at large: AZD1222 recipients given second doses at about 4 weeks or at about 12 weeks were pooled, since spike-specific TCR depth and breadth were not found to differ between the two schedules. A total of 230 to 250 trial participants underwent TCR sequencing, of whom 200 to 220 received two doses of AZD1222 and about 25 received two doses of the MenACWY control vaccine. Trial participants were enrolled into age subgroups of 18-55, 56-69 and 70-plus years, which contained around 140, 26 and 57 TCR-sequenced participants, respectively.

According to the study, the label for this sample's time point signals: baseline before first vaccination. Samples from vaccinated people were obtained from the UK trials COV001 and COV002, which included a single-blind randomized controlled phase 2/3 trial of AZD1222 (ChAdOx1 nCoV-19) in healthy adults. For TCRbeta chain sequencing, PBMC samples from trial participants were taken at day 0 and at day 28 after the second dose. The CDR3 regions of human TCRbeta chains were subjected to immunosequencing. The authors' analysis ran thus. Repertoire TCRs were matched against a reference library of SARS-CoV-2-specific TCRs generated with the MIRA antigen-specificity platform. Breadth was defined as the fraction of unique TCRs that were SARS-CoV-2-associated. Depth was defined as the fraction of total T cells that were SARS-CoV-2-associated. Using the MIRA data, every spike-specific TCR was mapped to the spike region that the TCR reacted to and assigned to either a CD4 or a CD8 class. Log10-transformed breadth and depth values were compared by one-way ANOVA with Sidak's multiple comparisons tests. TCRdb holds this immuneACCESS table with in-frame rearrangements only. Some clones are missing; in checked studies, unresolved V genes explain under half, and the rest has no known cause. V, J and clone size were drawn from that table, and D and trimming were deduced from the DNA. The sample has some 180,000 clones on record, roughly 92% of them singletons. In total, the top ten clones hold approximately 1.5% of the sample.

Results the study describes overall, beyond this receptor: Reportedly, almost half of the unique spike-specific TCRs recognized epitopes lying outside the regions that are mutated in the B.1.351 and B.1.1.7 variants. Vaccine-associated CD4 TCRs spanned the whole spike protein, with dominant responses in regions 160-218 and 743-854. Participants were mostly white British and included more females than males, and it was suggested by the authors that clonal diversity may have been underestimated. A significant rise in spike-specific TCR breadth and depth was observed after two AZD1222 doses relative to day 0 and relative to MenACWY recipients. No day 14 peak-response samples were available, so repertoires were characterized only after the peak T cell response. The 56-69-year group was small, and its depth increase did not reach significance, likely because of low power. Only 5 to 7 AZD1222 recipients were SARS-CoV-2 seropositive at baseline, limiting conclusions about previously exposed vaccinees.

Comment on this clone: It has no known antigen specificity. Per-nucleotide qualities are absent, and no much larger clonotype sits a single base away.

The germline V gene sets CDR1 to SGDLS and CDR2 to YYNGEE. The germline V end is reduced by 1 base and the J end by 6 bases; junction bases left unmatched: 2. The CDR3 measures 14 amino acids from cysteine to phenylalanine. The DNA shown is the 42-base CDR3, in frame from base 1. The sequence joins TRBV9 to TRBJ2-2, and 8 junctional nucleotides match TRBD1. The TCR comes from an adult in good health. The specimen was peripheral blood, collected on day 0 of AZD1222 vaccination. The encoded CDR3 is CASSVQGAAGELFF. The DNA is TGTGCCAGCAGCGTACAGGGGGCGGCCGGGGAGCTGTTTTTT.